Reported below is one T cell receptor (beta chain). Only in-frame clones appear in the TCRdb table, and some are missing; sequencing was by immunoSEQ multiplex PCR. The table has some 320,000 clones, around nine tenths seen once. This record comes from a study of blood T cell repertoires in COVID-19. The overall study: Samples came from the United States, Italy and Spain, spanning acute and convalescent COVID-19. T cells, B-cell-depleted T cells, or PBMCs supplied cDNA or gDNA.

The material sequenced was PBMCs or T cells enriched from blood (not recorded which). This sequence was found in a man aged 55 to 70 who had recovered from COVID-19.

The CDR3 nucleotides read TGTGCCACCAGCAGAGATCCCGCCAGGGTCAATGAGCAGTTCTTC. The encoded protein is CATSRDPARVNEQFF. The chain links TRBV15 to TRBJ2-1; TRBD1 is a possible D gene (5 bases). Germline CDR1 and CDR2: LNHNV and YYDKDF (reference sequence). V lost 0 bases to trimming and J lost 6 bases, with 12 bases between them. The CDR3 covers 15 residues.